These 9 T cell receptor beta chains share one sample of origin, sequenced in a study of cytomegalovirus exposure and HLA in healthy donors. The PCR employed 60 Vbeta primers together with 13 Jbeta primers. Assay used: immunoSEQ multiplex PCR; TCRdb lists only in-frame clones, some missing. In all, the sample yields around 210,000 clones. The sequenced sample was PBMCs. The receptors here all came from a woman aged 30 to 39 in good health and CMV-seropositive.

V usage is TRBV11-2 and J usage is TRBJ1-1; tentative D call: TRBD1 (6 bases). The germline V gene has CDR1 SGHAT and CDR2 FQNNGV. With 0 bases removed from V and 5 bases from J, the gap between germline ends came to 13 bases. The CDR3 length is 15 residues. DNA for the CDR3: TGTGCCAGCAGCTTAGATGGGGGGGCCCTTACTGAAGCTTTCTTT. Protein sequence: CASSLDGGALTEAFF.

The V call is TRBV25-1, the J call TRBJ2-2, with 7 nucleotides matching TRBD1. This CDR3 is built from 15 residues. Germline V gene lookup returns CDR1 MGHDK and CDR2 SYGVNS. With V trimmed by 3 bases and J by 4 bases, 5 bases remained unmatched. The CDR3 DNA reads as TGTGCCAGCAGTGATCTGAGGGGGCGCACCGGGGAGCTGTTTTTT. Translating it yields CASSDLRGRTGELFF.

V gene TRBV4-1 combines with J gene TRBJ1-5; D is undetermined. The CDR3 spans 16 residues. Trimming took off 0 bases at V and 4 bases at J, with 13 bases between the two ends. Germline V gives CDR1 MGHRA, CDR2 YSYEKL. CDR3 amino acids: CASSQEIGGLNQPQHF. CDR3 bases: TGCGCCAGCAGCCAAGAAATCGGCGGCCTTAATCAGCCCCAGCATTTT.

The J gene is TRBJ1-4, the V gene TRBV19; the D gene is possibly TRBD1 (6 bases). Deletions cut 7 bases from V and 3 bases from J, with 9 bases between. Germline V gene lookup returns CDR1 LNHDA and CDR2 SQIVND (reference sequence). CDR3 length: 13 residues. CDR3 sequence: CASNYRANEKLFF. The DNA of the CDR3 is TGTGCCAGTAATTACAGGGCTAATGAAAAACTGTTTTTT.

This chain joins TRBV6-5 and TRBJ2-7; 8 bases match TRBD1. J was trimmed by 2 bases and V by 2 bases; bases with no gene match: 2. This CDR3 region has 14 residues. Germline CDR1 is MNHEY and CDR2 is SVGAGI. The CDR3 loop is CASSYGTGAYEQYF. The CDR3 nucleotides read TGTGCCAGCAGTTACGGGACAGGTGCCTACGAGCAGTACTTC.

The CDR3 region has the DNA TGTGCCATCAGAGATAGCGGGAGGTACACCGGGGAGCTGTTTTTT. Protein product: CAIRDSGRYTGELFF. The rearrangement uses TRBV10-3 and TRBJ2-2; 10 bases align to TRBD2. Germline values: CDR1 ENHRY, CDR2 SYGVKD. The CDR3 is 15 residues long. V lost 6 bases, J lost 3 bases, and 4 bases stayed unmatched.

The chain recombines TRBV7-9 with TRBJ2-1; 8 nucleotides match TRBD2. This CDR3 has 15 residues. Germline V gives CDR1 SEHNR, CDR2 FQNEAQ (reference sequence). J gave up 8 bases and V 5 bases, and 11 bases lay outside the gene matches. For the CDR3, the DNA is TGTGCCAGCAGCACCTTAGCGGGAAATACGGATGAGCAGTTCTTC. This translates into CASSTLAGNTDEQFF.

V is TRBV28 and J is TRBJ1-6; D possibly corresponds to TRBD1 (5 bases). Germline V CDR1 and CDR2: MDHEN, SYDVKM. The CDR3 spans 15 residues. Trimming shortened V by 10 bases and J by 6 bases, and 19 bases separated the two germline ends. DNA for the CDR3: TGTGCCACCACAAGGGGCGGGGCCCCTAATTCACCCCTCCACTTT. Its translation is CATTRGGAPNSPLHF.

This rearrangement joins TRBV27 to TRBJ2-1, with 8 positions matching TRBD2. Trimming took 5 bases from V and 0 from J; bases not matched to a gene: 9. CDR1 MNHEY and CDR2 SMNVEV come from the germline V gene (reference sequence). This CDR3 region has 17 residues. The CDR3 DNA reads as TGTGCCAGCAGTCTTCGACTAGCGCCCCTCTCCTACAATGAGCAGTTCTTC. As protein: CASSLRLAPLSYNEQFF.